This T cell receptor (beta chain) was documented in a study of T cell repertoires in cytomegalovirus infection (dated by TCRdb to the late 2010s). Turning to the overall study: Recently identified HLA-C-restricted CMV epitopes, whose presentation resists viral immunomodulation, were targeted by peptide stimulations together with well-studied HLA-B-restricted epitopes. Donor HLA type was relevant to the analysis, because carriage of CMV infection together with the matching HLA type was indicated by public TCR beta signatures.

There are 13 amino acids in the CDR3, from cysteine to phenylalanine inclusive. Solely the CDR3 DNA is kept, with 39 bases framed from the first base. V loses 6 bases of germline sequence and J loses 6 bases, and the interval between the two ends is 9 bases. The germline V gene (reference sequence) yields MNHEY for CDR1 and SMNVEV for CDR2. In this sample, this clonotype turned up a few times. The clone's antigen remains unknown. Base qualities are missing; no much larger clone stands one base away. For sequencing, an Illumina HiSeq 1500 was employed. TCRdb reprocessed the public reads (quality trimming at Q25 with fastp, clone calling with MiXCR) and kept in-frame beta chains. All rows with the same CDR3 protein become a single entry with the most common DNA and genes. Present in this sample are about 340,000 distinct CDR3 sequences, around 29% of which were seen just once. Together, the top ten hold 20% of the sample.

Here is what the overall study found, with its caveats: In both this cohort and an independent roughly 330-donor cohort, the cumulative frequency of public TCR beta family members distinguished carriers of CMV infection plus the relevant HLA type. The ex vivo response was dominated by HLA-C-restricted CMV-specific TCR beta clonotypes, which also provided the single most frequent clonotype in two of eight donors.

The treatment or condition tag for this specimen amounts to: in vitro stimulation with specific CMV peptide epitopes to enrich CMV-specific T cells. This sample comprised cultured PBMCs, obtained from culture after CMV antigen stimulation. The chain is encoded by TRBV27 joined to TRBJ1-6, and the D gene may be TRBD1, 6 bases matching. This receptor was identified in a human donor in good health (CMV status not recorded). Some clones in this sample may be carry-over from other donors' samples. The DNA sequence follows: TGTGCCAGCAGCCCGGACAGTAATTCACCCCTCCACTTT. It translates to CASSPDSNSPLHF.